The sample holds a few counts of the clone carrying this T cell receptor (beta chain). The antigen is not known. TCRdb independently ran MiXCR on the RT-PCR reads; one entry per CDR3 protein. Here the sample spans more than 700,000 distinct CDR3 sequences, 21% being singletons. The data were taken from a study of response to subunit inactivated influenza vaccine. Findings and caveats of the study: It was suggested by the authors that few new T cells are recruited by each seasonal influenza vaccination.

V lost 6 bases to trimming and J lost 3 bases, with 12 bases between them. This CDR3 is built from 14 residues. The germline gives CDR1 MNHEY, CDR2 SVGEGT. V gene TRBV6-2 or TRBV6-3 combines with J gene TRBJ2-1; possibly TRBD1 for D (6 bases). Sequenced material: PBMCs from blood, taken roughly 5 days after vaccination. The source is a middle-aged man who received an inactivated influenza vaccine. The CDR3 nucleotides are TGTGCCAGCAGACGAGGACAGAGCTACAATGAGCAGTTCTTC. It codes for CASRRGQSYNEQFF.